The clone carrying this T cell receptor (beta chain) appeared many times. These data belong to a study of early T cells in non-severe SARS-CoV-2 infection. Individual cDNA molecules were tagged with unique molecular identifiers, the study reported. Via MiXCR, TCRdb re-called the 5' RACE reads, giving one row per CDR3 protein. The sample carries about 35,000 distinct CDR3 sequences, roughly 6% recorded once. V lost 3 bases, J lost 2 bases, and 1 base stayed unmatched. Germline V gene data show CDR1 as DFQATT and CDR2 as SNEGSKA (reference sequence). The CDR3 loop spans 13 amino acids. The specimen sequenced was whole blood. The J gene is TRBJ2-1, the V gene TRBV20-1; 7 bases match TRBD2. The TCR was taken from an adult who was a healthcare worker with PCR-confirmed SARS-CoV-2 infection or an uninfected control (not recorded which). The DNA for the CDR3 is TGCAGTGCTAGCGGGACTACCTACAATGAGCAGTTCTTC. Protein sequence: CSASGTTYNEQFF.